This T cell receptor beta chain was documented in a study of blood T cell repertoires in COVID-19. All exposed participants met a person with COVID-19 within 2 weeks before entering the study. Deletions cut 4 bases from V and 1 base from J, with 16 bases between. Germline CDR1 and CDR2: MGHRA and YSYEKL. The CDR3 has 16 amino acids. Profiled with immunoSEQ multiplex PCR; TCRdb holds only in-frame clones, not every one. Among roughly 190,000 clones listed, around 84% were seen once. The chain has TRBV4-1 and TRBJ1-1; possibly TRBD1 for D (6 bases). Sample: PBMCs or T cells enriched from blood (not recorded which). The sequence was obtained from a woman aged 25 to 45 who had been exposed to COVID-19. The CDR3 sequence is CASSPLGDISNTEAFF. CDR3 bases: TGCGCCAGCAGCCCTCTAGGGGACATTTCGAACACTGAAGCTTTCTTT.